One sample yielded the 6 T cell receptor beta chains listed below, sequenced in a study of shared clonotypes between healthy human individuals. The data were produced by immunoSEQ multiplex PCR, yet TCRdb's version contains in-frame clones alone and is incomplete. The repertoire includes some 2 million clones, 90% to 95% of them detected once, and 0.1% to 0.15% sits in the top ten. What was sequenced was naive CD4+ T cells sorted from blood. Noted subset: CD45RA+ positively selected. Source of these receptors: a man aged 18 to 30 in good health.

DNA for the CDR3: TGCGCCAGCAGCTCAACAGGGGGCGCCAACTATGGCTACACCTTC. As protein: CASSSTGGANYGYTF. The chain recombines TRBV4-1 with TRBJ1-2; 9 bases fit TRBD1. CDR1 and CDR2 from the germline V gene are MGHRA and YSYEKL. The junction had 6 bases not matched to a gene; V was cut back by 5 bases and J by 2 bases. This CDR3 spans 15 amino acids.

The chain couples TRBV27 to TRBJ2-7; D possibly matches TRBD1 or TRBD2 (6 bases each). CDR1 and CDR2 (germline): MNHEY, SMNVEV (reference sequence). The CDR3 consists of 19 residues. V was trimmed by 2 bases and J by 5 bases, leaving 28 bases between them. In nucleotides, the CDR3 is TGTGCCAGCAGTTTAGGCCGATTAAGGGCAGGGGAGGAGGTCCACGAGCAGTACTTC. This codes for CASSLGRLRAGEEVHEQYF.

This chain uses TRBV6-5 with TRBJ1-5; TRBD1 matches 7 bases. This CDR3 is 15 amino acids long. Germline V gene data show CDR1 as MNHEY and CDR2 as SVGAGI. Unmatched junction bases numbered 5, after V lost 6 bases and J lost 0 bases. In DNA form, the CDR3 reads TGTGCCAGCAGGCAGACAGGGTATAGCAATCAGCCCCAGCATTTT. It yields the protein CASRQTGYSNQPQHF.

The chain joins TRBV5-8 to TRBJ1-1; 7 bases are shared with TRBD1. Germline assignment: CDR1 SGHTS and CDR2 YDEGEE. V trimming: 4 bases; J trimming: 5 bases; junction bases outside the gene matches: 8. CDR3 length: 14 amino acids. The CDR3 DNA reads TGTGCCAGCAGCCCTAACAGGGGAAGGACTGAAGCTTTCTTT. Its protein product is CASSPNRGRTEAFF.

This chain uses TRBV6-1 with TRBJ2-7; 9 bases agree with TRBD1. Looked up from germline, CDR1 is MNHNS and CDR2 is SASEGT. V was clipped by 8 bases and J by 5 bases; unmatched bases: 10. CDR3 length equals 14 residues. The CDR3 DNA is TGTGCCAGCGTTTACAGGGGGCAAGACGACGAGCAGTACTTC. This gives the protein CASVYRGQDDEQYF.

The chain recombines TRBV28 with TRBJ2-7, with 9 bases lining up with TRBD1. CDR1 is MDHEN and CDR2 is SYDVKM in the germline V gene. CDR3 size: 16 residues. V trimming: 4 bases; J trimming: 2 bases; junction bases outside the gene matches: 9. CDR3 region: CASSSAGTGFTYEQYF. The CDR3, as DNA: TGTGCCAGCAGTTCGGCCGGGACAGGGTTCACCTACGAGCAGTACTTC.